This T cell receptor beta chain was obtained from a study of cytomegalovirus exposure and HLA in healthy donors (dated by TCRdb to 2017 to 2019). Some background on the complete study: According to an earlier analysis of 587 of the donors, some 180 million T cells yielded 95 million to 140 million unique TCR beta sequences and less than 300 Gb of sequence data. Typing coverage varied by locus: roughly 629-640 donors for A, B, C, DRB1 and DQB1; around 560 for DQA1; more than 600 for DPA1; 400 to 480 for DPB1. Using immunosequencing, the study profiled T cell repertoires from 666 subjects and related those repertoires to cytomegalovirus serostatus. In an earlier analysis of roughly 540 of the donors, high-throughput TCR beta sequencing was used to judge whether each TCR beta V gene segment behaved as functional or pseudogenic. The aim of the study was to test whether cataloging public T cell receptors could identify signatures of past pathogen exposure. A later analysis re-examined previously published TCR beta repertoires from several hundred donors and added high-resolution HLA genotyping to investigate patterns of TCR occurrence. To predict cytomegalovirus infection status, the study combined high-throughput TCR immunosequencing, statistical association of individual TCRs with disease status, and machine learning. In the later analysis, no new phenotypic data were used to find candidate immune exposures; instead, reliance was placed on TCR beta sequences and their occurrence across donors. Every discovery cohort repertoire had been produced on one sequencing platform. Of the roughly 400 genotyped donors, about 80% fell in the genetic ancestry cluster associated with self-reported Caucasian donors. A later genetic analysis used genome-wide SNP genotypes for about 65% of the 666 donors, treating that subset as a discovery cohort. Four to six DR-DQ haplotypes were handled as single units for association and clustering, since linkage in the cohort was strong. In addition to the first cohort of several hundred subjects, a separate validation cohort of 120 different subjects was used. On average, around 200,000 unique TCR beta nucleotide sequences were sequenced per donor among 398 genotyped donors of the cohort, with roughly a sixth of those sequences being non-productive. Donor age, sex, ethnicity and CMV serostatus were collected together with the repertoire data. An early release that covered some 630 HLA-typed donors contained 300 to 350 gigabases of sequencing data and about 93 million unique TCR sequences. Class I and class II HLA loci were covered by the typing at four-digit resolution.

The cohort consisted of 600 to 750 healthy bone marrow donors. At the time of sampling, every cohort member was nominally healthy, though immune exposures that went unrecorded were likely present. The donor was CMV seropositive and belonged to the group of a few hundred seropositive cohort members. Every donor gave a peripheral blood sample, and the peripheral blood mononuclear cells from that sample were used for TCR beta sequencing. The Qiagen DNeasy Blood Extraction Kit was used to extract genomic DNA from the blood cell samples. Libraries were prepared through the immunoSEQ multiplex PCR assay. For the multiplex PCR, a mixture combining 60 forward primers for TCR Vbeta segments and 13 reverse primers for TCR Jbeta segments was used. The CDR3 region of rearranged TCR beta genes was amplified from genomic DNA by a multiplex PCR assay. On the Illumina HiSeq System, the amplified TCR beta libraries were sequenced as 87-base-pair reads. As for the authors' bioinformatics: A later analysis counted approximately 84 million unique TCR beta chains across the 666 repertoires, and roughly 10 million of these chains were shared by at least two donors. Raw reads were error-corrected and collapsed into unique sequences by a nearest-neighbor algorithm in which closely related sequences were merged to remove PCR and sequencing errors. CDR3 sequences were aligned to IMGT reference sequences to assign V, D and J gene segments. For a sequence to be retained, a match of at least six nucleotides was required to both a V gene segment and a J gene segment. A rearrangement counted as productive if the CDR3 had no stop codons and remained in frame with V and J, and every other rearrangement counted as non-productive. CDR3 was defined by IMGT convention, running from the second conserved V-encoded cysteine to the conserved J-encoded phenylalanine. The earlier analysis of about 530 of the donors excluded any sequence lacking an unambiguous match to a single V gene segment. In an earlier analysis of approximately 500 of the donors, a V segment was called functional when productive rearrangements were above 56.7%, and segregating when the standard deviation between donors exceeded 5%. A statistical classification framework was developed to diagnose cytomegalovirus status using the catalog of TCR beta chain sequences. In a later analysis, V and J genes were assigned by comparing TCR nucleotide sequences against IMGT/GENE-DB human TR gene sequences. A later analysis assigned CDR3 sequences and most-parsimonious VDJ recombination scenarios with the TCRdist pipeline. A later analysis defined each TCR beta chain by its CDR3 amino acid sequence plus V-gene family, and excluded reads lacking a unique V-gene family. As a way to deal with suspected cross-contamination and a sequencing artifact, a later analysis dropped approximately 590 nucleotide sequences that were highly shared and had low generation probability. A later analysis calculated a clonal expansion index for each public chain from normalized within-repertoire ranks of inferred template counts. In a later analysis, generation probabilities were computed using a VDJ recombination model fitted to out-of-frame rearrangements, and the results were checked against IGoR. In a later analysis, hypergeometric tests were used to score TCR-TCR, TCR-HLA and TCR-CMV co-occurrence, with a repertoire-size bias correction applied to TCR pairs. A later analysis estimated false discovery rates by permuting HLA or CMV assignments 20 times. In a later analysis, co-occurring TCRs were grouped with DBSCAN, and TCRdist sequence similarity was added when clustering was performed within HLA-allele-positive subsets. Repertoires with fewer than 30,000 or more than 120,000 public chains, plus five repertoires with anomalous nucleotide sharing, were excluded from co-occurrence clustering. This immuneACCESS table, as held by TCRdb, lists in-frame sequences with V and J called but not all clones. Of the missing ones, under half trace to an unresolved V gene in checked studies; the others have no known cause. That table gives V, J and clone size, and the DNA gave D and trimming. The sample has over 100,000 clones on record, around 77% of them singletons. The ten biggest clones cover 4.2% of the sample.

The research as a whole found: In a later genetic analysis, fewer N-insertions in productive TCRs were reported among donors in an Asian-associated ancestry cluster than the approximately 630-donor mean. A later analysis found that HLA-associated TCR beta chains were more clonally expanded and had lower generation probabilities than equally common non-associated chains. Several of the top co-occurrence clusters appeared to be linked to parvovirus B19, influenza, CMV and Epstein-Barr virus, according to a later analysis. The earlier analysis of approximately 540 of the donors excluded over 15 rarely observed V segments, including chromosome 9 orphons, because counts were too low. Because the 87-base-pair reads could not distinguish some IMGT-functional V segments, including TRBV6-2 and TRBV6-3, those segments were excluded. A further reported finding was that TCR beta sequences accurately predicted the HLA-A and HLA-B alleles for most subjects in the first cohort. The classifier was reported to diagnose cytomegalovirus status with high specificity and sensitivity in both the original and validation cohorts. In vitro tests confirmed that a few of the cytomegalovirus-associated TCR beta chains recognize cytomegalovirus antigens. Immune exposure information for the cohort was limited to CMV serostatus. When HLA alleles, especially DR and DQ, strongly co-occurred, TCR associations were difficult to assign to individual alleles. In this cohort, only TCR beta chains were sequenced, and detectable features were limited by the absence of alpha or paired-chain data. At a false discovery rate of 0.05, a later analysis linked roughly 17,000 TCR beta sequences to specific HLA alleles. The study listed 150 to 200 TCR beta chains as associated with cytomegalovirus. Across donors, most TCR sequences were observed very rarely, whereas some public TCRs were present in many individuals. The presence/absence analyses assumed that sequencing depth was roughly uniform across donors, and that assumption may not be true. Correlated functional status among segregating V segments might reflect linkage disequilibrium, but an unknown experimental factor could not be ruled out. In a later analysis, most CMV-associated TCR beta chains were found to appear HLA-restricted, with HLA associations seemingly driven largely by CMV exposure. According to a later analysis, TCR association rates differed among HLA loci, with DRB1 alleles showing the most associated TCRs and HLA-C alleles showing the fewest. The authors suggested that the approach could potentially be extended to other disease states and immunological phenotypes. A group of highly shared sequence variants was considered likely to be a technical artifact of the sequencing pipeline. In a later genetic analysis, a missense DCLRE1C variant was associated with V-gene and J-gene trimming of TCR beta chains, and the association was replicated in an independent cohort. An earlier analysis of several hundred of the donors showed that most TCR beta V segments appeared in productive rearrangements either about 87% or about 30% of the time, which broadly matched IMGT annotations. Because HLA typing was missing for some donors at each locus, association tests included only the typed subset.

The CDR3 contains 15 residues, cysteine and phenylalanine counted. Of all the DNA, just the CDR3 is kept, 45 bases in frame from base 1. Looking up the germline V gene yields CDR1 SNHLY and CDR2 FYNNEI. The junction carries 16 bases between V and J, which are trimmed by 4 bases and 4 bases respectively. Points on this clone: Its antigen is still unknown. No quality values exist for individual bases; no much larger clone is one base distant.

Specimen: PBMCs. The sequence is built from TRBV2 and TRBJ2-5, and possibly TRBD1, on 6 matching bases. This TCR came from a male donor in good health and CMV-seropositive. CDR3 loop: CASSGGRGDRETQYF. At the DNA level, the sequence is TGTGCCAGCAGTGGGGGCAGGGGAGATCGAGAGACCCAGTACTTC.